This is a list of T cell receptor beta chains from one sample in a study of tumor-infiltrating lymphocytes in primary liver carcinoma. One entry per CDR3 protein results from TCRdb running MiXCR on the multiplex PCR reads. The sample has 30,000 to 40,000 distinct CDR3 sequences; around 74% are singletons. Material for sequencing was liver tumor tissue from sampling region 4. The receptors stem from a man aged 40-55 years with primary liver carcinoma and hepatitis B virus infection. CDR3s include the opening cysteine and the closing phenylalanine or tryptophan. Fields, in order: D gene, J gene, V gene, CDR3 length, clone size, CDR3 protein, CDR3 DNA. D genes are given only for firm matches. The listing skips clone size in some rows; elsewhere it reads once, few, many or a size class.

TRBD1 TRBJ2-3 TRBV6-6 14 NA CASSYGAGGRPQYF TGTGCCAGCAGTTACGGGGCAGGGGGTCGGCCCCAGTATTTT
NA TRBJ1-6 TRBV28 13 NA CASSRDSDSPLHF TGTGCCAGTTCCCGGGATTCGGATTCACCTCTCCACTTT
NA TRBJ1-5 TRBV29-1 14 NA CSVAEGQTGQPQHF TGCAGCGTCGCCGAAGGACAAACTGGTCAGCCTCAGCATTTT
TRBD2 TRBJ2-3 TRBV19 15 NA CASRGLATITDTQYF TGTGCCAGTAGAGGACTAGCAACTATCACAGATACGCAGTATTTT
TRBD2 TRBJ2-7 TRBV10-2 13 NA CTSRSSGSNEQYF TGCACCAGCAGATCCAGCGGGAGTAACGAGCAGTACTTC
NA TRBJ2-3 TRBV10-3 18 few CAISTSSMTGGGTDTQYF TGTGCCATCAGTACATCCTCAATGACTGGCGGGGGCACAGATACGCAGTATTTT
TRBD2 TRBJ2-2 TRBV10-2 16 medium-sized CASSDLGGRGTGELFF TGCGCCAGCAGTGACCTGGGGGGGAGAGGCACCGGGGAGCTGTTTTTT
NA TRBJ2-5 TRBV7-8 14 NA CVRKQGTTQETQYF TGTGTCAGGAAGCAAGGGACGACCCAAGAGACCCAGTACTTC
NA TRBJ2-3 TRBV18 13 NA CASSPIALATQYF TGTGCCAGCTCACCCATAGCGTTGGCTACGCAATATTTT
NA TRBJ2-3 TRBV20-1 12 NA CSPKGGADTQYF TGCAGTCCAAAGGGGGGCGCAGATACGCAGTATTTT
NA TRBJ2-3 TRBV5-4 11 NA CACSLEGTRYF TGTGCCTGCAGCTTGGAGGGTACGCGGTATTTT
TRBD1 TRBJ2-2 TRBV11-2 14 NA CASPTRGTTGELFF TGTGCCAGCCCCACCAGGGGGACAACCGGGGAGCTGTTTTTT
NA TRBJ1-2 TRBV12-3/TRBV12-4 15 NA CAGSSGQGVDYGYTF TGTGCCGGCAGTTCTGGTCAGGGAGTCGACTATGGCTACACCTTC
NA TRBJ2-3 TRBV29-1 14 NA CSLSATGASDTQYF TGCAGCCTTTCCGCGACAGGTGCGTCAGATACGCAGTATTTT
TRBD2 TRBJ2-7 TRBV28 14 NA CACPVGTSTHEQYF TGTGCCTGCCCTGTCGGGACTAGCACCCACGAGCAGTACTTC
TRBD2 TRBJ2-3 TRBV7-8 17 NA CASRKRVSGSGADTQYF TGTGCCAGCAGGAAGCGAGTTAGCGGGAGTGGGGCAGATACGCAGTATTTT
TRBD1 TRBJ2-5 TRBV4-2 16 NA CASSQAGIGGQETQYF TGTGCCAGCAGCCAAGCCGGGATAGGGGGCCAAGAGACCCAGTATTTC
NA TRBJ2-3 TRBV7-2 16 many CASSLGSSRETDTQYF TGTGCCAGCAGCTTAGGCTCCTCCCGTGAAACAGATACGCAGTATTTT